A selection of T cell receptor beta chains follows, all from one sample in a study of OX40 agonist ivuxolimab in advanced cancers. Clones were read by immunoSEQ multiplex PCR, and TCRdb kept only the in-frame ones, dropping some. The sample lists around 56,000 clones; over 65% were seen once. The sample here was CD4+ or CD8+ T cells sorted from blood, taken in a trial of the OX40 agonist ivuxolimab. The receptors were gathered from an adult with an advanced solid tumor such as melanoma, head and neck, liver or kidney cancer. Both conserved end residues are trimmed from each CDR3. Each record gives: J gene, D gene, V gene, CDR3 protein. A D gene is named only where the DNA matches it firmly.

J: TRBJ1-4; D: .; V: TRBV5-6; CDR3: ASSLDGYNEKLF
J: TRBJ2-6; D: .; V: TRBV19; CDR3: ASSTQTTGSAGANVLT
J: TRBJ1-2; D: TRBD1; V: TRBV7-2; CDR3: ASSRGREDGYT
J: TRBJ1-6; D: .; V: TRBV7-2; CDR3: ASSLAGGQEDSPLH
J: TRBJ1-2; D: TRBD1; V: TRBV7-3; CDR3: ASSPFRATGVDYT
J: TRBJ2-3; D: .; V: TRBV18; CDR3: ASSPVASPSTDTQY
J: .; D: .; V: TRBV5-1; CDR3: ASSLVGAGLAYEQY
J: TRBJ1-6; D: .; V: TRBV30; CDR3: AWGTSRESPLH
J: TRBJ1-5; D: .; V: TRBV19; CDR3: ASSPRGGEGSNQPQH
J: TRBJ2-6; D: .; V: TRBV2; CDR3: AKASPGANVLT
J: TRBJ1-5; D: .; V: TRBV6-6; CDR3: ASDLGGYSNQPQH
J: TRBJ1-1; D: TRBD1; V: TRBV5-1; CDR3: ASSPRQGGMNTEAF
J: TRBJ1-6; D: .; V: TRBV6-5; CDR3: ASSYKDSYNSPLH
J: TRBJ2-7; D: .; V: TRBV5-1; CDR3: ASSLAGNYEQY
J: TRBJ1-2; D: .; V: TRBV19; CDR3: ASSPGSTGRYGYT
J: TRBJ2-7; D: .; V: TRBV5-8; CDR3: ASSLDRVHEQY
J: TRBJ1-1; D: .; V: TRBV7-2; CDR3: ASSFTLNTEAF
J: TRBJ2-7; D: TRBD1; V: TRBV11-3; CDR3: ASSQTGSGRSYEQY
J: TRBJ1-3; D: .; V: TRBV30; CDR3: AWSAGARGNTIY
J: TRBJ1-4; D: .; V: TRBV18; CDR3: ASSGGPNEKLF
J: TRBJ1-2; D: .; V: TRBV4-1; CDR3: ASSQGRGPYGYT
J: TRBJ2-2; D: TRBD2; V: TRBV10-3; CDR3: AASRTSGENGELF
J: TRBJ1-1; D: .; V: TRBV7-6; CDR3: ASSLDENTEAF
J: TRBJ2-7; D: TRBD2; V: TRBV5-4; CDR3: ASSLAGRGRAYEQY
J: TRBJ1-1; D: .; V: TRBV4-1; CDR3: ASSQDSNSEAF
J: TRBJ1-2; D: .; V: TRBV30; CDR3: AWSVGQDYGYT
J: TRBJ1-2; D: TRBD1; V: TRBV18; CDR3: ASSPPTGQGASSYGYT
J: TRBJ1-2; D: .; V: TRBV21-1; CDR3: ASSNRRQTGYT
J: TRBJ2-1; D: TRBD2; V: TRBV18; CDR3: ASSPTLAGGLSEQF
J: TRBJ1-6; D: TRBD1; V: TRBV7-2; CDR3: ASTTDRVSSPLH
J: TRBJ1-5; D: TRBD1; V: TRBV30; CDR3: AWSDRGGQPQH
J: TRBJ2-3; D: .; V: TRBV5-1; CDR3: ASSIGGGLGTDTQY